This TCR beta chain was sequenced for a study of graft-versus-host responses after intestinal transplantation (dated by TCRdb to the early 2020s). Regarding the study in general: Multivisceral, liver-intestinal, or isolated intestinal transplants were received by the recipients. A peak of at least 4% donor T cells among recipient peripheral blood mononuclear cells was the definition used for donor T cell macrochimerism. Anti-thymocyte globulin induction was given to all recipients, followed by maintenance tacrolimus and steroids for 2 to 4 years. The cohort enrolled around 23 intestinal transplant recipients including one retransplant, and 3 patients lacking pretransplant specimens were excluded. Bulk TCR-beta CDR3 sequencing was used to track graft-versus-host and host-versus-graft alloreactive T cell clones in the graft, circulation and bone marrow after intestinal transplantation. To identify alloreactive clones, pre-transplant mixed lymphocyte reaction products were sequenced and compared with unstimulated pre-transplant donor and recipient T cells. Instead of going to the commercial service, samples from a few later patients were sequenced in-house on an Illumina MiSeq and processed with MiXCR. The full study reports these points: Patients with donor T cell macrochimerism had high GvH to HvG T cell clonal ratios in their allografts. Peak levels of circulating GvH clones were associated with declines in HvG clones early after transplant. GvH clones were found in recipient bone marrow, and some of the GvH clones appeared earlier in ileal mucosa or blood, which is consistent with an intestinal mucosal origin. The conclusions were limited by the relatively low number and heterogeneity of the intestinal transplant patients.

From its cysteine to its phenylalanine, the CDR3 spans 14 amino acids. The sequence is cut down to CDR3 DNA, 42 bases in frame from base 1. Trimmed from V: 3 bases; trimmed from J: 2 bases; junction bases lacking a gene match: 0. The CDR1 and CDR2 encoded by the germline V gene are MDHEN and SYDVKM. Libraries were prepared through the immunoSEQ multiplex PCR assay. High-throughput TCR-beta CDR3 sequencing of genomic DNA from most patients was performed by Adaptive Biotechnologies. In the authors' own workflow: TCR sequencing data were retrieved from Adaptive's ImmunoSEQ software for around 20 patients, whereas a few other patients were processed with MiXCR and VDJtools. CDR3 nucleotide sequences shared between donor and recipient were removed because their origin could not be assigned. At least 2-fold expansion over unstimulated cells and a minimum CFSE-low frequency of 0.002% (template counts) or 0.001% (read counts) were required for clones to be classified as alloreactive. Clones were considered mappable if detected in sequenced pre-transplant spleen, lymph node, or MLR CFSE-low populations of the donor or recipient. Cumulative frequency of alloreactive clones was calculated as a percentage of all sequences weighted by copy number. In its TCRdb copy, this immuneACCESS table keeps in-frame sequences only and misses some clones. Where compared with another copy, unresolved V genes explain less than half of these, and the others have no known cause. For V, J and clone size, that table is used; D and trimming come from the DNA. The sample has tens of thousands of clones on record, 75% to 95% of them singletons. The top ten clonotypes cover less than 3% of the sample.

Blood samples were collected up to 4 times in the first month after transplant and then at least monthly when available. As for this clone: The clone's antigen remains unknown. The record has no base qualities; no much larger clone is one base away.

The source was PBMCs, collected almost 320 days after intestinal transplant. Recombination joined TRBV28 with TRBJ2-7; TRBD2 lines up with 11 middle nucleotides. The receptor was isolated from a human patient who received an intestinal transplant, so some T cells may come from the graft donor. The CDR3 protein is CASSFSGRAYEQYF. The sequence in DNA is TGTGCCAGCAGTTTTAGCGGGAGGGCCTACGAGCAGTACTTC.